These 3 T cell receptor beta chains were all obtained from the same sample, sequenced in a study of blood T cells in healthy people across ages. The authors ran a second PCR of roughly 6 to 12 cycles using a sample-barcoded 5' primer and a J-beta primer mix. TCRdb re-derived calls from the 5' RACE reads in MiXCR, one entry per CDR3 protein. This sample yields about 930,000 distinct CDR3 sequences, of which 25% to 35% are seen a single time; roughly 10% belongs to the top ten. These data were also reused for a study on T cells of mothers and their children.

Sequenced sample: blood. These receptor sequences come from a woman aged 35 to 49 in good health.

A few counts support this clonotype. The CDR3 bases are TGCGCCAGTCTGTCGCTGGGAGGGGGCACAGATACGCAGTATTTT. Residues: CASLSLGGGTDTQYF. The chain combines TRBV4-1 with TRBJ2-3; 7 bases are a match to TRBD2. CDR3 size: 15 residues. Germline trimming cut 9 bases from V and 1 base from J; bases unmatched to any gene: 10. Germline CDR1 reads MGHRA; CDR2 reads YSYEKL.

This clonotype was seen a few times. The chain carries TRBV3-1 and TRBJ2-3, with D maybe TRBD1 (6 bases). This CDR3 region has 15 residues. Between the trimmed V and J ends, which lost 1 base and 4 bases, there was a span of 12 bases. Looked up from germline, CDR1 is LGHDT and CDR2 is YNNKEL (reference sequence). The CDR3 DNA sequence: TGTGCCAGCAGCCAAGTTGGGGGCGGCCCAGATACGCAGTATTTT. It translates to CASSQVGGGPDTQYF.

This clonotype was seen repeatedly, ten times or more. This chain uses TRBV2 with TRBJ2-7, with D possibly matching TRBD1 (6 bases). The V and J ends lost 7 bases and 4 bases respectively, with 11 bases between them. Germline V CDR1 and CDR2: SNHLY, FYNNEI. The CDR3 contains 12 residues. Here the CDR3 reads CASTGQRYEQYF. In nucleotides, the CDR3 is TGTGCCAGCACCGGACAGCGGTACGAGCAGTACTTC.